Reported below is one T cell receptor (beta chain). This entry comes from a study of blood T cell repertoires in COVID-19. Between the trimmed V and J ends, which lost 4 bases and 4 bases, there was a span of 13 bases. The CDR3 spans 13 residues. Germline-derived CDR1 and CDR2 are GTSNPN and SVGIG (reference sequence). Data came from immunoSEQ multiplex PCR; TCRdb stores just in-frame clones and leaves some out. This table has approximately 470,000 clones, approximately 86% appearing once. The participants were between roughly 18 and 100 years old and came from 20 to 30 US areas. This sequence originates from a woman aged 18 to 35 who had recovered from COVID-19. Source material: PBMCs or T cells enriched from blood (not recorded which). The rearrangement joins TRBV30 to TRBJ1-1, with D possibly being TRBD1 (5 bases). CDR3 nucleotide sequence: TGTGCCTGGACACCAGGGTTGGGCACTGAAGCTTTCTTT. Its translation: CAWTPGLGTEAFF.